The next 22 T cell receptor beta chains were all read from a single sample in a study of early T cells in non-severe SARS-CoV-2 infection. Each CDR3 protein is one row after TCRdb ran MiXCR on the 5' RACE reads. This table has about 64,000 distinct CDR3 sequences, approximately 14% appearing once. The sequencing input was whole blood. Receptors originate from an adult who was a healthcare worker with PCR-confirmed SARS-CoV-2 infection or an uninfected control (not recorded which).

The chain has TRBV5-4 and TRBJ2-3, with 10 bases matching TRBD2. The CDR3 consists of 17 residues. Germline V gives CDR1 SGHNT, CDR2 YYREEE (reference sequence). V lost 5 bases, J lost 2 bases, and 11 bases stayed unmatched. CDR3 coding DNA: TGTGCCAGCAGTCCAAGGGAGCGGGGGGGCAACACAGATACGCAGTATTTT. Amino acids: CASSPRERGGNTDTQYF.

This clonotype was found many times. The J gene is TRBJ2-1, the V gene TRBV6-5, with TRBD1 identical over 12 bases. Trimming removed 5 bases from V and 0 bases from J; junction bases left unmatched: 11. Germline lookup yields CDR1 MNHEY and CDR2 SVGAGI. The CDR3 is 19 amino acids. CDR3 region: CASSQYGTGGLSSYNEQFF. The CDR3 DNA reads as TGTGCCAGCAGTCAATACGGGACAGGGGGCCTAAGCTCCTACAATGAGCAGTTCTTC.

This clonotype was detected only a few times. The chain's CDR3 is CASGLVGSDRDYEQYF. The CDR3 DNA sequence: TGTGCTAGTGGTTTGGTAGGGTCGGACAGGGACTACGAGCAGTACTTC. This sequence joins TRBV12-5 and TRBJ2-7; 8 positions match TRBD1. The CDR3 is 16 amino acids. In germline, CDR1 is LGHNT, CDR2 FRNRAP. V gave up 0 bases and J gave up 3 bases; unmatched junction bases: 7.

J is TRBJ2-5 and V is TRBV20-1, with D tentatively TRBD1 (6 bases). Trimming cost V 2 bases and J 3 bases, with 13 bases left between them. Germline V gene sequence: CDR1 DFQATT, CDR2 SNEGSKA (reference sequence). This CDR3 spans 14 amino acids. The CDR3: CSARRLRTEETQYF. The CDR3 DNA is TGCAGTGCTAGACGCCTTCGGACAGAAGAGACCCAGTACTTC.

In its sample, this clonotype was seen many times. V is TRBV12-3 or TRBV12-4 and J is TRBJ2-7; the D is unclear. V was trimmed by 2 bases and J by 12 bases, leaving 8 bases between them. This CDR3 is built from 10 residues. CDR3: CASSLSAGYF. The CDR3 DNA reads TGTGCCAGCAGTTTATCGGCCGGGTACTTC.

The table lists this clonotype with many counts. The chain carries TRBV20-1 and TRBJ1-1, with D perhaps matching TRBD1 (5 bases). The CDR3 totals 15 residues. The ends were cut back, 5 bases at V and 1 base at J, with 17 bases in the middle. CDR1 is DFQATT and CDR2 is SNEGSKA in the germline V gene (reference sequence). The CDR3 loop reads CSAYDGHAPNTEAFF. The CDR3 coding sequence is TGCAGTGCTTACGACGGACACGCTCCGAACACTGAAGCTTTCTTT.

This clonotype was seen at least ten times. This chain joins TRBV5-1 and TRBJ2-3; 8 bases align to TRBD2. CDR1 is SGHRS, CDR2 YFSETQ, per germline. After removal of 5 bases from V and 2 bases from J, the junction contained 4 bases not matched to a gene. The CDR3 runs 14 residues. As DNA, the CDR3 is TGCGCCAGCAGGAGCGGGGGAATCACAGATACGCAGTATTTT. The encoded protein is CASRSGGITDTQYF.

This clonotype was counted only a few times. The V call is TRBV10-3, the J call TRBJ2-1, with 10 positions matching TRBD2. This CDR3 spans 16 amino acids. V was clipped by 2 bases and J by 5 bases; unmatched bases: 6. From germline, CDR1 is ENHRY and CDR2 SYGVKD. The CDR3 here is CAISEQRGGRDNEQFF. The CDR3 region has the DNA TGTGCCATCAGTGAGCAGCGGGGGGGCCGCGACAATGAGCAGTTCTTC.

The chain links TRBV27 to TRBJ1-2, with a weak D call TRBD1 (6 bases). The germline CDR1 and CDR2 sequences are MNHEY and SMNVEV (reference sequence). The V and J ends lost 3 bases and 10 bases respectively, with 15 bases between them. This CDR3 comprises 13 residues. This CDR3 reads CASSFMSDRTYTF. As DNA, the CDR3 is TGTGCCAGCAGTTTCATGAGTGACAGGACCTACACCTTC.

This clonotype was recorded many times. The CDR3 spells CASSLSGTGAIAKNIQYF. The CDR3 nucleotides are TGTGCCAGCTCACTATCCGGGACAGGGGCGATAGCCAAAAACATTCAGTACTTC. J is TRBJ2-4 and V is TRBV18; 10 positions match TRBD1. J was trimmed by 0 bases and V by 4 bases; bases with no gene match: 9. This CDR3 spans 18 amino acids. Germline loops: CDR1 KGHSH, CDR2 LQKENI.

V usage is TRBV4-1 and J usage is TRBJ2-5, with D perhaps given as TRBD1 or TRBD2 (5 bases each). The CDR3 extends over 14 amino acids. The germline V gene encodes CDR1 MGHRA and CDR2 YSYEKL. V was trimmed by 3 bases and J by 1 base, leaving 9 bases between them. The DNA of the CDR3 is TGCGCCAGCAGCCACGAGGGACCCCAAGAGACCCAGTACTTC. Translated, it gives CASSHEGPQETQYF.

V usage is TRBV29-1 and J usage is TRBJ2-1; 9 positions match TRBD2. The CDR3 has 13 residues. V dropped 5 bases and J dropped 3; count of bases not matched to a gene: 2. Germline CDR1 is SQVTM and CDR2 is ANQGSEA. CDR3 DNA sequence: TGCAGCGTTAATAGCGGGGGCTACAATGAGCAGTTCTTC. Translated, it gives CSVNSGGYNEQFF.

This clonotype was seen a handful of times. The genes are TRBV5-1 and TRBJ2-5; the D is unclear. Germline CDR1 reads SGHRS; CDR2 reads YFSETQ. CDR3 length: 14 residues. The V end was cut by 2 bases, the J end by 0 bases, with 8 bases between. This CDR3 reads CASSFRMYQETQYF. The CDR3 coding sequence is TGCGCCAGCAGCTTTAGGATGTACCAAGAGACCCAGTACTTC. Full variable domain (missing parts from reference TRBV5-1 and TRBJ2-5): KAGVTQTPRYLIKTRGQQVTLSCSPISGHRSVSWYQQTPGQGLQFLFEYFSETQRNKGNFPGRFSGRQFSNSRSEMNVSTLELGDSALYLCASSFRMYQETQYFGPGTRLLVL.

This clonotype was detected once. The J gene is TRBJ1-2, the V gene TRBV3-1; D ambiguous. Germline V CDR1 and CDR2: LGHDT, YNNKEL (reference sequence). The V gene lost 5 bases and the J gene lost 5 bases, with 9 bases spanning the gap. This CDR3 has 12 residues. The CDR3 here is CASSREAYGYTF. The CDR3 DNA reads TGTGCCAGCAGCAGGGAAGCGTATGGCTACACCTTC.

This clonotype was recorded a few times. V is TRBV11-2 and J is TRBJ2-7, with 11 bases matching TRBD2. The CDR3 loop spans 16 amino acids. The germline CDR1 and CDR2 sequences are SGHAT and FQNNGV. Trimming removed 5 bases from V and 1 base from J; junction bases left unmatched: 7. In DNA, the CDR3 is TGTGCCAGCAGCCTCCGCCGGACTAGCGGGTCCTACGAGCAGTACTTC. Translation gives CASSLRRTSGSYEQYF.

This clonotype was counted many times. This chain links TRBV6-5 with TRBJ1-1; a possible D gene is TRBD1 (5 bases). The V and J ends lost 5 bases and 11 bases respectively, with 12 bases between them. This CDR3 has 11 residues. Germline V gives CDR1 MNHEY, CDR2 SVGAGI. CDR3 coding DNA: TGTGCCAGCAGTCCCGGGGCGGAGGCTTTCTTT. This gives the protein CASSPGAEAFF.

This clonotype has at least ten counts. The chain uses TRBV7-3 and TRBJ2-7, with 7 positions matching TRBD1. The CDR3 is 15 amino acids. Unmatched junction bases numbered 7, after V lost 2 bases and J lost 3 bases. Germline V lookup: CDR1 SGHTA, CDR2 FQGTGA. The CDR3 nucleotides are TGTGCCAGCAGCTTACAACAGGGGAGCCTCTACGAGCAGTACTTC. Translation: CASSLQQGSLYEQYF.

V and J are TRBV5-1 and TRBJ2-5; the D gene could be TRBD1 or TRBD2 (6 bases each). The CDR3 consists of 16 residues. With 1 base removed from V and 1 base from J, the gap between germline ends came to 14 bases. Germline V CDR1 and CDR2: SGHRS, YFSETQ. CDR3 sequence (DNA): TGCGCCAGCAGCTTGATGGGGGGCTTTTCCCAAGAGACCCAGTACTTC. Amino acid sequence: CASSLMGGFSQETQYF.

This clonotype was picked up many times. V gene TRBV29-1 combines with J gene TRBJ2-3; TRBD1 matches at 11 bases. The CDR3 consists of 15 residues. Trimming at V came to 3 bases and at J to 9 bases, leaving 11 bases not matched to a gene. Germline CDR1 is SQVTM and CDR2 is ANQGSEA. The CDR3 region is CSVDLWDRGKTTQYF. CDR3 sequence (DNA): TGCAGCGTTGATCTCTGGGACAGGGGGAAAACCACGCAGTATTTT.

This clonotype was detected a few times. The V and J genes are TRBV11-3 and TRBJ2-2; D possibly corresponds to TRBD1 (6 bases). Germline loops: CDR1 SGHNT, CDR2 YENEEA. This CDR3 is built from 14 residues. Deletions cut 4 bases from V and 4 bases from J, with 10 bases between. CDR3 amino acids: CASSSNRVTGELFF. CDR3 coding DNA: TGTGCCAGCAGCTCGAACAGGGTCACCGGGGAGCTGTTTTTT.

This chain uses TRBV10-3 with TRBJ1-1; possible D gene TRBD1, 6 bases. V was cut by 8 bases and J by 1 base, with 8 bases left in between. CDR1 is ENHRY and CDR2 is SYGVKD in the germline V gene. The CDR3 covers 12 residues. The CDR3 sequence: CAIGQPNTEAFF. The CDR3 coding sequence is TGTGCCATCGGACAGCCGAACACTGAAGCTTTCTTT.

The chain links TRBV29-1 to TRBJ2-7; TRBD2 matches at 7 bases. The junction had 5 bases not matched to a gene; V was cut back by 0 bases and J by 0 bases. Germline CDR1 SQVTM, CDR2 ANQGSEA. The CDR3 covers 15 residues. The CDR3 DNA sequence: TGCAGCGTTGAAGACCCACAGCGGGGCTCCTACGAGCAGTACTTC. Amino acid sequence: CSVEDPQRGSYEQYF.